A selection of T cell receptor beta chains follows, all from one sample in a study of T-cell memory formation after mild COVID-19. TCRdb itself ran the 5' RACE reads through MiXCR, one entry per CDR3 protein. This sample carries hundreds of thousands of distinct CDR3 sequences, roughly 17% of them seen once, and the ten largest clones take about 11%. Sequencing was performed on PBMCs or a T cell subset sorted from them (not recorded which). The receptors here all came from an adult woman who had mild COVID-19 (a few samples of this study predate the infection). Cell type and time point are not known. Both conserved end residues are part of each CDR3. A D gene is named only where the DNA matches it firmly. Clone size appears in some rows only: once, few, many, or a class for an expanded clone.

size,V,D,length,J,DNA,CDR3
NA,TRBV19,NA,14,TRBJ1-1,TGTGCCAGTAGTATAACGGCAGCGAACACTGAAGCTTTCTTT,CASSITAANTEAFF
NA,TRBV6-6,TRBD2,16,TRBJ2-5,TGTGCCAGCAGTTACTCGGGACTAGCGGGTGAAGAGACCCAGTACTTC,CASSYSGLAGEETQYF
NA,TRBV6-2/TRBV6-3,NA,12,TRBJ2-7,TGTGCCAGCAGTTACTTGCTAGACGAGCAGTACTTC,CASSYLLDEQYF
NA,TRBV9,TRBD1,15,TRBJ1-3,TGTGCCAGCAGCGTAGCAGGGGGCGGTGGAAACACCATATATTTT,CASSVAGGGGNTIYF
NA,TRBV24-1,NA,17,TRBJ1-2,TGTGCCACCAGTGGATCGGGGGACCTTTACCTAAATTATGGCTACACCTTC,CATSGSGDLYLNYGYTF
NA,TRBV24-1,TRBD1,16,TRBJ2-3,TGTGCCACCAGTGATTTGAACAGGGGTGGCACAGATACGCAGTATTTT,CATSDLNRGGTDTQYF
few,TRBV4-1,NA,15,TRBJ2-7,TGCGCCAGCAGCCAGCAAAGCTGGGGGGCCTCCGAGCAGTACTTC,CASSQQSWGASEQYF
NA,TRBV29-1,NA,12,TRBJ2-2,TGCAGCGTTGGTGGGGAAACCGGGGAGCTGTTTTTT,CSVGGETGELFF
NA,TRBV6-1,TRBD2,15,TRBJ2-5,TGTGCCAGCAGGTCTACCAGCGGGGTCCAAGAGACCCAGTACTTC,CASRSTSGVQETQYF
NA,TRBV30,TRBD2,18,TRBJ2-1,TGTGCCCGGAGATGGAGTAGGACTAGCGGGGGGGCCTACAATGAGCAGTTCTTC,CARRWSRTSGGAYNEQFF
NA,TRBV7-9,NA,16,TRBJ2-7,TGTGCCAGCAGCTCACCTTGGGCGGGAAGAAACTACGAGCAGTACTTC,CASSSPWAGRNYEQYF
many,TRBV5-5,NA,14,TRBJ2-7,TGTGCCAGCAGCTTGGATGAGAGGGCCTACGAGCAGTACTTC,CASSLDERAYEQYF
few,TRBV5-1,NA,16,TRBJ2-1,TGCGCCAGCAGCTCAACTAAAAGTGTAGGAATCAGTGAGCAGTTCTTC,CASSSTKSVGISEQFF
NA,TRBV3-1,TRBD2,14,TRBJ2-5,TGTGCCAGCAGCCAGAGGACTAGCCAAGAGACCCAGTACTTC,CASSQRTSQETQYF
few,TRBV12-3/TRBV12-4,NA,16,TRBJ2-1,TGTGCCAGCAGTTTCCTTAGGTTTGGGGGTGAGAATGAGCAGTTCTTC,CASSFLRFGGENEQFF
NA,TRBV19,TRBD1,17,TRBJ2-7,TGTGCCAGTAGTATAGATCCCGGGACAGAACGTACCTACGAGCAGTACTTC,CASSIDPGTERTYEQYF
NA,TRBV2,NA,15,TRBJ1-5,TGTGCCAGCAGTGAAAACATTCCTAGCAATCAGCCCCAGCATTTT,CASSENIPSNQPQHF
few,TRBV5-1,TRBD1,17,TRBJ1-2,TGCGCCAGCAGCTTGGCCTTTGGGACAGGGTGGAACTATGGCTACACCTTC,CASSLAFGTGWNYGYTF
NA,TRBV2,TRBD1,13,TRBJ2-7,TGTGCCAGCACGGCAGGGGGCACCTACGAGCAGTACTTC,CASTAGGTYEQYF
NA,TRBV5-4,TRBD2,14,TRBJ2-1,TGTGCCAGCAGCTGGGGGACTATCGGCAATGAGCAGTTCTTC,CASSWGTIGNEQFF
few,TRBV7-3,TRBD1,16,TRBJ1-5,TGTGCCAGCAGCTTAAGGGACAGCTATAGCAATCAGCCCCAGCATTTT,CASSLRDSYSNQPQHF